This T cell receptor beta chain was captured in a study of T cell responses to AZD1222 COVID-19 vaccine. The CDR3 length is 14 residues. Germline CDR1 is LNHDA and CDR2 is SQIVND (reference sequence). Between the trimmed V and J ends, which lost 6 bases and 3 bases, there was a span of 12 bases. Study conclusions and caveats: AZD1222 recipients seropositive at baseline numbered only 5 or 6. Clonal diversity may have been underestimated in mostly white British donors.

On this clone itself: Its target is not known.

Sequencing used immunoSEQ multiplex PCR; TCRdb keeps in-frame clones, though not all of them. Altogether approximately 150,000 clones are present, under 95% being singletons, with the ten largest covering around 5.4%. The chain combines TRBV19 with TRBJ1-5; TRBD1 is a possible D gene (6 bases). This specimen was peripheral blood, taken on day 0 of AZD1222 vaccination. This TCR was recovered from an adult in good health. CDR3 bases: TGTGCCAGTAGAACAGGGCCGGTCAATCAGCCCCAGCATTTT. Translation: CASRTGPVNQPQHF.